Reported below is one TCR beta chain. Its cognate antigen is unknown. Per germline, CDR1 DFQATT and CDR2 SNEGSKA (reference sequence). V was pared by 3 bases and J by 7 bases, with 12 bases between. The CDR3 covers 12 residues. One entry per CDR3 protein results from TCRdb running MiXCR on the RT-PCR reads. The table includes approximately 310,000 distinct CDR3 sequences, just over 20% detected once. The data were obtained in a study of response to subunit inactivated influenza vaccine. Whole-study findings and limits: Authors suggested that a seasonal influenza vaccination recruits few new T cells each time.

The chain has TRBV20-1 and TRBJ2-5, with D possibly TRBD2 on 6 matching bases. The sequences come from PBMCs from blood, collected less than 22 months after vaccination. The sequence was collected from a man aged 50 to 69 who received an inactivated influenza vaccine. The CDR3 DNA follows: TGCAGTGCTAGCGGCGGGACTGGGACCCAGTACTTC. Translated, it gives CSASGGTGTQYF.